This is a list of T cell receptor beta chains from one sample in a study of persistence of HIV-infected CD4 T cells. These receptors' targets are unknown. Data came from immunoSEQ multiplex PCR; TCRdb stores just in-frame clones and leaves some out. The data contain 25,000 to 30,000 clones, 78% of them singletons. Sequenced material: CD4+ T cells sorted from PBMCs after approximately 19-hour stimulation, taken from a patient who received antiretroviral therapy. Every receptor here comes from an adult woman with HIV who was CMV-seropositive. Both conserved end residues are trimmed from each CDR3.

>TRBJ2-6|TRBV6-2/TRBV6-3
ASSYPGANVLT
>TRBJ1-2|TRBV12-3/TRBV12-4
ASSLQGYGYT
>TRBJ1-1|TRBV18
ASSPRGVTMNTEAF
>TRBJ2-3|TRBV2
ASRPGQGAGTQY
>TRBJ1-3|TRBV7-6
ASSLATSSGNTIY
>TRBJ1-6|TRBV10-2
ASSAQEHSPLH
>TRBJ2-3|TRBV6-4
ASSLLAGADTQY
>TRBJ1-5|TRBV27
ASRPQGSRNQPQH
>TRBJ2-1|TRBV18
ASSQKQGTEQF
>TRBJ1-1|TRBV30
AWNRDIQNTEAF
>TRBJ2-1|TRBV18
ASSPGDRGLYNEQF
>TRBJ1-5|TRBV4-1
ASSLQQGQPQH
>TRBJ1-1|TRBV19
ASSIARNTEAF
>TRBJ1-1|TRBV12-3/TRBV12-4
ASSRDMNTEAF
>TRBJ2-1|TRBV5-4
AFQRSGGLGEQF
>TRBJ2-1|TRBV27
ASSPETGYYNEQF